One and the same sample provided the 30 T cell receptor beta chains below, sequenced in a study of T cell repertoires in cytomegalovirus infection. TCRdb re-analysed the reads in MiXCR, keeping a single row per CDR3 protein. The sample consists of roughly 990,000 distinct CDR3 sequences, about a third of them appearing once. Their recognized antigens are unknown. The sequencing used cultured CD8+ T cells from PBMCs, collected from culture after CMV antigen stimulation. These TCRs come from a human donor in good health (CMV status not recorded). Some clones in this sample may be carry-over from other donors' samples.

This clonotype has only a few counts. The chain couples TRBV27 to TRBJ2-7; TRBD1 might be the D (5 bases). Germline-derived CDR1 and CDR2 are MNHEY and SMNVEV (reference sequence). The CDR3 covers 14 residues. The germline V and J ends were trimmed by 2 bases and 4 bases, with 12 bases remaining between them. The DNA for the CDR3 is TGTGCCAGCAGTTTAAATTTCCAGGGATACGAGCAGTACTTC. It specifies CASSLNFQGYEQYF.

This clonotype appeared many times. The chain combines TRBV7-2 with TRBJ2-7; 12 bases align to TRBD2. This CDR3 has 13 residues. In germline, CDR1 is SGHTA, CDR2 FQGNSA. V was pared by 8 bases and J by 7 bases, with 6 bases of the junction left unmatched. The CDR3 sequence is CASRTSGVFEQYF. The CDR3 DNA follows: TGTGCCAGCCGGACTAGCGGGGTGTTTGAGCAGTACTTC.

At least ten counts were recorded for this clonotype. The gene calls are TRBV4-1 and TRBJ2-2; D remains ambiguous. The CDR3 loop spans 14 amino acids. CDR1 is MGHRA, CDR2 YSYEKL, per germline. The V end lost 1 base, the J end lost 0 bases, and 3 bases lay between the germline ends. CDR3 sequence (DNA): TGCGCCAGCAGCCAAGGCCCGAACACCGGGGAGCTGTTTTTT. This encodes CASSQGPNTGELFF.

Worth noting for this clonotype: A read error is possible here, since a much larger clone lies one base away. This chain uses TRBV5-5 with TRBJ2-1, with TRBD1 as a possible D gene (7 bases). V gave up 2 bases and J gave up 5 bases, with 17 bases separating them. From germline, CDR1 is SGHKS and CDR2 YYEKEE (reference sequence). There are 16 residues in the CDR3. The CDR3: CASSFPSDRTNNEQFF. The DNA of the CDR3 is TGTGCCAGCAGCTTTCCCTCGGACAGGACTAACAATGAGCAGTTCTTC.

V and J are TRBV28 and TRBJ2-1; the D is unclear. V was pared by 8 bases and J by 9 bases, with 17 bases between. The CDR3 runs to 13 residues. Germline values: CDR1 MDHEN, CDR2 SYDVKM. CDR3 nucleotide sequence: TGTGCCAGCGAGTTCGAAATAATGGGTGAGCAGTTCTTC. This gives the protein CASEFEIMGEQFF.

This clonotype was counted at least ten times. The chain links TRBV7-8 to TRBJ2-3; D might be TRBD2 (5 bases). Trimming took off 4 bases at V and 3 bases at J, with 11 bases between the two ends. Germline V gene sequence: CDR1 SGHVS, CDR2 FQNEAQ. The length of the CDR3 is 14 residues. The CDR3, as DNA: TGTGCCAGCAGCTCCTTCGGGATAACAGATACGCAGTATTTT. Amino acids: CASSSFGITDTQYF.

This clonotype has more than one count but fewer than ten. The rearrangement uses TRBV19 and TRBJ2-5; D is possibly TRBD1 (5 bases). This CDR3 has 14 residues. Trimming removed 5 bases from V and 4 bases from J, with 14 bases in between. CDR1 and CDR2 (germline): LNHDA, SQIVND (reference sequence). This chain's CDR3 is CASSVYRLGETQYF. The CDR3 bases are TGTGCCAGTAGTGTCTACAGGTTAGGAGAGACCCAGTACTTC. The whole variable domain, filled in from reference TRBV19 and TRBJ2-5, reads DGGITQSPKYLFRKEGQNVTLSCEQNLNHDAMYWYRQDPGQGLRLIYYSQIVNDFQKGDIAEGYSVSREKKESFPLTVTSAQKNPTAFYLCASSVYRLGETQYFGPGTRLLVL.

CDR3 loop: CASSGWGSGDYNSPLHF. The CDR3, as DNA: TGCGCCAGCAGCGGCTGGGGATCTGGCGACTATAATTCACCCCTCCACTTT. The V and J genes are TRBV5-1 and TRBJ1-6; no reliable D call. CDR1 is SGHRS, CDR2 YFSETQ, per germline. V dropped 4 bases and J dropped 3 bases, with 17 bases sitting between them. This CDR3 spans 17 amino acids.

The CDR3 spells CASSAGTGINQPQHF. CDR3 coding DNA: TGTGCCAGCAGCGCCGGGACAGGGATCAATCAGCCCCAGCATTTT. The rearrangement uses TRBV9 and TRBJ1-5; 9 bases agree with TRBD1. J gave up 3 bases and V 3 bases, and 4 bases lay outside the gene matches. The germline V gene encodes CDR1 SGDLS and CDR2 YYNGEE. This CDR3 comprises 15 residues.

The rearrangement links TRBV5-4 to TRBJ1-1, with 7 bases lining up with TRBD1. Germline lookup yields CDR1 SGHNT and CDR2 YYREEE (reference sequence). CDR3 length equals 14 residues. V shed 4 bases and J 4 bases; nucleotides not matched to a gene: 7. The CDR3 region has the DNA TGTGCCAGCAGCGAGACAGGGTGGTTCACTGAAGCTTTCTTT. This codes for CASSETGWFTEAFF.

In this sample, this clonotype turned up a few times. The chain employs TRBV6-1 and TRBJ2-3, with D unclear. Germline values: CDR1 MNHNS, CDR2 SASEGT. The V end was cut by 9 bases, the J end by 1 base, with 14 bases between. The CDR3 covers 14 residues. The CDR3 loop reads CASAPPHGTDTQYF. The CDR3 DNA follows: TGTGCCAGTGCCCCACCCCACGGCACAGATACGCAGTATTTT.

The chain joins TRBV7-6 to TRBJ2-3; 12 bases match TRBD2. The CDR3 is 16 residues long. Germline lookup yields CDR1 SGHVS and CDR2 FNYEAQ. V was pared by 4 bases and J by 3 bases, with 5 bases of the junction left unmatched. DNA of the CDR3: TGTGCCAGCAGCTCGCAACTAGCGGGGGGAACAGATACGCAGTATTTT. Amino acids: CASSSQLAGGTDTQYF.

In its sample, this clonotype was seen a few times. The V call is TRBV9, the J call TRBJ2-1; TRBD1 or TRBD2 may be the D gene (5 bases each). Germline CDR1 reads SGDLS; CDR2 reads YYNGEE. V gave up 2 bases and J gave up 5 bases, with 29 bases separating them. This CDR3 region has 20 residues. CDR3 DNA: TGTGCCAGCAGCGTCGAATTTTGGGACGGGAAACTCGTGGGACACAATGAGCAGTTCTTC. Its translation is CASSVEFWDGKLVGHNEQFF.

This clonotype was recorded at least ten times. One end of the junction is discordant with germline, which a read error may explain. The genes are TRBV4-1 and TRBJ2-1, with a weak D call TRBD1 (6 bases). CDR3 length: 14 amino acids. The germline V gene has CDR1 MGHRA and CDR2 YSYEKL. DNA for the CDR3: TGTGCCAGCAGCCAAGATCCTCAGGGGAATGAGCAGTTCTTC. This codes for CASSQDPQGNEQFF.

This clonotype was observed many times. The rearrangement joins TRBV6-2 or TRBV6-3 to TRBJ2-5; D gene ambiguous. The CDR3 is made up of 12 amino acids. V gave up 2 bases and J gave up 1 base, with 2 bases separating them. Germline V gives CDR1 MNHEY, CDR2 SVGEGT. The CDR3 here is CASSYLQETQYF. CDR3 nucleotide sequence: TGTGCCAGCAGTTACCTCCAAGAGACCCAGTACTTC.

The chain couples TRBV27 to TRBJ2-5, with D maybe TRBD1 (6 bases). V dropped 8 bases and J dropped 4 bases, with 23 bases sitting between them. This CDR3 comprises 16 residues. From germline, CDR1 is MNHEY and CDR2 SMNVEV (reference sequence). This CDR3 is CASGITPAQGVETQYF. CDR3 DNA: TGTGCCAGCGGAATAACGCCGGCACAGGGAGTAGAGACCCAGTACTTC.

In regard to this clonotype: A junction end diverges from the germline sequence, so it may reflect a read error. J is TRBJ1-4 and V is TRBV12-3 or TRBV12-4; TRBD1 might be the D (6 bases). The length of the CDR3 is 14 residues. The CDR3 sequence is CANSLLGTTEKLFF. The DNA of the CDR3 is TGTGCCAACAGTTTATTGGGGACAACGGAAAAACTGTTTTTT.

The chain couples TRBV6-5 to TRBJ2-1; no definite D call. The CDR3 totals 15 residues. Germline loops: CDR1 MNHEY, CDR2 SVGAGI. V was cut by 0 bases and J by 8 bases, with 14 bases left in between. CDR3: CASSYSNLYTDEQFF. The CDR3 region has the DNA TGTGCCAGCAGTTACTCGAATTTGTACACCGATGAGCAGTTCTTC.

This clonotype was observed a few times. This chain connects TRBV27 to TRBJ1-2, with D uncertain. The CDR3 consists of 12 residues. CDR1 and CDR2 (germline): MNHEY, SMNVEV (reference sequence). Trimming took off 6 bases at V and 8 bases at J, with 13 bases between the two ends. The CDR3 DNA is TGTGCCAGCAGGGGAGCCCCGTGGGGCTACACCTTC. It yields the protein CASRGAPWGYTF.

This clonotype was observed a handful of times. CDR3 in amino acids: CSASNPGGYSYNEQFF. DNA for the CDR3: TGCAGTGCGAGCAACCCGGGGGGCTACTCCTACAATGAGCAGTTCTTC. The chain has TRBV20-1 and TRBJ2-1; D possibly corresponds to TRBD2 (7 bases). V dropped 6 bases and J dropped 0 bases, with 18 bases sitting between them. Germline assignment: CDR1 DFQATT and CDR2 SNEGSKA (reference sequence). CDR3 length: 16 amino acids.

A few counts support this clonotype. CDR3 DNA: TGTGCCAGCAGTTACCCCCCGGTAGTGGAGGAGACCCAGTACTTC. Translating gives CASSYPPVVEETQYF. The chain combines TRBV6-2 or TRBV6-3 with TRBJ2-5, with D unclear. V was cut by 2 bases and J by 5 bases, with 15 bases left in between. The CDR3 consists of 15 residues. The germline gives CDR1 MNHEY, CDR2 SVGEGT.

This clonotype was detected many times. The chain uses TRBV7-2 and TRBJ1-2, with D perhaps TRBD1 (6 bases). CDR1 is SGHTA and CDR2 is FQGNSA in the germline V gene. V dropped 6 bases and J dropped 0 bases, with 26 bases sitting between them. This CDR3 has 19 residues. Written as DNA, the CDR3 is TGTGCCAGCAGGATCATTCAGCTTTCGGGGGGCCAAGCTAACTATGGCTACACCTTC. Its translation is CASRIIQLSGGQANYGYTF.

This clonotype occurred a few times. The chain is built from TRBV6-6 and TRBJ2-5, with 8 bases lining up with TRBD2. Germline V gene data show CDR1 as MNHNY and CDR2 as SVGAGI (reference sequence). J lost 3 bases, V lost 1 base, and 7 bases had no gene match. The CDR3 extends over 16 amino acids. Here the CDR3 DNA reads TGTGCCAGCAGTTACTTTCAGAAAGCGGGGGAAGAGACCCAGTACTTC. Residues: CASSYFQKAGEETQYF.

There are a few counts of this clonotype. This rearrangement joins TRBV7-3 to TRBJ1-1; 8 bases fit TRBD1. Looked up from germline, CDR1 is SGHTA and CDR2 is FQGTGA. There are 15 residues in the CDR3. V trimming: 4 bases; J trimming: 5 bases; junction bases outside the gene matches: 9. The CDR3 DNA reads as TGTGCCAGCAGCTCCGGGACAGGTCCTGAGACTGAAGCTTTCTTT. It is translated as CASSSGTGPETEAFF.

The chain links TRBV7-8 to TRBJ2-1; maybe TRBD1 (5 bases). This CDR3 is 13 amino acids long. Trimming took 2 bases from V and 7 from J, leaving 9 bases between them. Germline loops: CDR1 SGHVS, CDR2 FQNEAQ. The DNA for the CDR3 is TGTGCCAGCAGCTTATCAGGGTGGAATGAGCAGTTCTTC. It encodes CASSLSGWNEQFF.

The table lists this clonotype with many counts. V usage is TRBV7-2 and J usage is TRBJ1-5; 10 bases align to TRBD1. Germline V gene sequence: CDR1 SGHTA, CDR2 FQGNSA. J was trimmed by 2 bases and V by 0 bases; bases with no gene match: 1. The CDR3 loop spans 16 amino acids. The CDR3 here is CASSLAGTGGNQPQHF. The CDR3 DNA follows: TGTGCCAGCAGCTTAGCCGGGACAGGGGGCAATCAGCCCCAGCATTTT.

The J gene is TRBJ2-3, the V gene TRBV4-3; 9 nucleotides agree with TRBD2. Looked up from germline, CDR1 is LGHNA and CDR2 is YSLEER. The length of the CDR3 is 17 residues. The V and J ends lost 0 bases and 6 bases, in that order; junction bases with no gene match: 10. The CDR3 bases are TGCGCCAGCAGCCAAGAAGGGGGAAGCGGGGGGCCCGATACGCAGTATTTT. It codes for CASSQEGGSGGPDTQYF.

At least ten counts were recorded for this clonotype. The J gene is TRBJ2-2, the V gene TRBV7-3, with D unclear. The CDR3 is 17 amino acids. V was clipped by 5 bases and J by 2 bases, with 18 bases between them. Germline-derived CDR1 and CDR2 are SGHTA and FQGTGA. CDR3 sequence: CASSTDRALLNTGELFF. The CDR3 DNA reads as TGTGCCAGCAGCACTGACCGGGCCCTACTAAACACCGGGGAGCTGTTTTTT.

CDR3 bases: TGTGCCAGCAGCGTAGTACGAGGACTTAACACTGAAGCTTTCTTT. It codes for CASSVVRGLNTEAFF. The rearrangement joins TRBV9 to TRBJ1-1; D call uncertain. The length of the CDR3 is 15 residues. Looked up from germline, CDR1 is SGDLS and CDR2 is YYNGEE. V lost 0 bases and J lost 2, with 11 bases in between.

This clonotype has only a few counts. The chain joins TRBV7-9 to TRBJ2-4, with 7 bases that match TRBD1. V gave up 3 bases and J gave up 2 bases; unmatched junction bases: 4. There are 15 residues in the CDR3. Germline-derived CDR1 and CDR2 are SEHNR and FQNEAQ (reference sequence). CDR3: CASSLVDRTKNIQYF. The CDR3 region has the DNA TGTGCCAGCAGCTTGGTGGACAGGACCAAAAACATTCAGTACTTC.